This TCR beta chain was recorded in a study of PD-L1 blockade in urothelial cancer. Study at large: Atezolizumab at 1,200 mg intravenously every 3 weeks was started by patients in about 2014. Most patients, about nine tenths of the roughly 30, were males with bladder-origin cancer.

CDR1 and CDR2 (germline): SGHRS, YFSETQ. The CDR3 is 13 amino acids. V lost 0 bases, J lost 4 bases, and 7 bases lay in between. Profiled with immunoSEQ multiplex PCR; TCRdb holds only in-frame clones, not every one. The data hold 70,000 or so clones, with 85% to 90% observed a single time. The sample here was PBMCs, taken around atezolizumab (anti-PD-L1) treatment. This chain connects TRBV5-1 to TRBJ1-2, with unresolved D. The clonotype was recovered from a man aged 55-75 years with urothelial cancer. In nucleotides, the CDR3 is TGCGCCAGCAGCTTGGACAGCTCCTATGGCTACACCTTC. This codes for CASSLDSSYGYTF.